The rows below give T cell receptor beta chains drawn from one sample of a study of cytomegalovirus exposure and HLA in healthy donors. Some clones are missing from TCRdb's copy, which holds only in-frame ones; the method was immunoSEQ multiplex PCR. Altogether over 100,000 clones are present, almost 80% being singletons, with the ten largest covering roughly 1.5%. Sequencing was performed on PBMCs. All receptors derive from a female donor in good health and CMV-seronegative. The CDR3 runs from the conserved cysteine through the conserved F or W. The D gene is left open where the match is weak. Expanded clones are given a class, and other clones once, few, many or no size at all.

clone size: NA; D gene: NA; J gene: TRBJ2-7; V gene: TRBV5-1; CDR3 DNA: TGCGCCAGCAGCTTGGTATCCCTTTCCTACGAGCAGTACTTC; CDR3 protein: CASSLVSLSYEQYF
clone size: NA; D gene: TRBD1; J gene: TRBJ1-6; V gene: TRBV28; CDR3 DNA: TGTGCCAGCAGTTACGACAGGGTTAATTCACCCCTCCACTTT; CDR3 protein: CASSYDRVNSPLHF
clone size: NA; D gene: TRBD1; J gene: TRBJ1-1; V gene: TRBV19; CDR3 DNA: TGTGCCAGTAGTATATGGGACAGTGAAGCTTTCTTT; CDR3 protein: CASSIWDSEAFF
clone size: NA; D gene: NA; J gene: TRBJ2-3; V gene: TRBV28; CDR3 DNA: TGTGCCAGCAGCTTGACGGATGGAGGGGCAGATACGCAGTATTTT; CDR3 protein: CASSLTDGGADTQYF
clone size: NA; D gene: NA; J gene: TRBJ1-2; V gene: TRBV28; CDR3 DNA: TGTGCCAGCAGTTCGGGTCAGGGCTATGGCTACACCTTC; CDR3 protein: CASSSGQGYGYTF
clone size: NA; D gene: NA; J gene: TRBJ1-5; V gene: TRBV9; CDR3 DNA: TGTGCCAGCAGCAAAGGGGGAGTTAGCAATCAGCCCCAGCATTTT; CDR3 protein: CASSKGGVSNQPQHF
clone size: NA; D gene: TRBD1; J gene: TRBJ1-2; V gene: TRBV7-9; CDR3 DNA: TGTGCCAGCAGCTTAGAGGCAGGGGGCTATGGCTACACCTTC; CDR3 protein: CASSLEAGGYGYTF
clone size: NA; D gene: NA; J gene: TRBJ1-4; V gene: TRBV2; CDR3 DNA: TGTGCCAGCAGTTTGTCGGGGGTACAAGAAAAACTGTTTTTT; CDR3 protein: CASSLSGVQEKLFF
clone size: few; D gene: TRBD1; J gene: TRBJ2-2; V gene: TRBV6-4; CDR3 DNA: TGTGCCAGCAGTGACTCGGGACGTTGGACAGGGGGGATCGGGGAGCTGTTTTTT; CDR3 protein: CASSDSGRWTGGIGELFF
clone size: few; D gene: TRBD2; J gene: TRBJ2-7; V gene: TRBV5-5; CDR3 DNA: TGTGCCAGCAGCTTGGTAGTCGGACTAGCGGCCTCCTACGAGCAGTACTTC; CDR3 protein: CASSLVVGLAASYEQYF
clone size: NA; D gene: NA; J gene: TRBJ2-5; V gene: TRBV7-2; CDR3 DNA: TGTGCCAGCAGCTTAAGACAGTGGGAGACCCAGTACTTC; CDR3 protein: CASSLRQWETQYF
clone size: NA; D gene: NA; J gene: TRBJ1-1; V gene: TRBV6-5; CDR3 DNA: TGTGCCAGCAGTTACTCGCTTGGGGCACGGGACACTGAAGCTTTCTTT; CDR3 protein: CASSYSLGARDTEAFF
clone size: NA; D gene: NA; J gene: TRBJ2-3; V gene: TRBV6-5; CDR3 DNA: TGTGCCAGCAGTTACTCGGTAGCGTCCCAGCAGTATTTT; CDR3 protein: CASSYSVASQQYF
clone size: NA; D gene: TRBD2; J gene: TRBJ2-5; V gene: TRBV6-5; CDR3 DNA: TGTGCCAGCAGTCCCTCGGCGGGGGTGGAGACCCAGTACTTC; CDR3 protein: CASSPSAGVETQYF
clone size: NA; D gene: TRBD2; J gene: TRBJ2-1; V gene: TRBV4-1; CDR3 DNA: TGCGCCAGCAGCCAAGAGGGTATGACTAGCAAGTTCTTC; CDR3 protein: CASSQEGMTSKFF
clone size: NA; D gene: TRBD2; J gene: TRBJ2-5; V gene: TRBV5-1; CDR3 DNA: TGCGCCAGCAGCTTGGGGGCTAGCGGTCAAGAGACCCAGTACTTC; CDR3 protein: CASSLGASGQETQYF
clone size: NA; D gene: NA; J gene: TRBJ1-1; V gene: TRBV5-1; CDR3 DNA: TGCGCCAGCAGCTTGGAGGGAGTGATGATGAACACTGAAGCTTTCTTT; CDR3 protein: CASSLEGVMMNTEAFF
clone size: NA; D gene: TRBD1; J gene: TRBJ1-2; V gene: TRBV6-6; CDR3 DNA: TGTGCCAGCAGTTTAGGGTCGACAGGGGTGGGCTACACCTTC; CDR3 protein: CASSLGSTGVGYTF
clone size: few; D gene: TRBD2; J gene: TRBJ2-5; V gene: TRBV30; CDR3 DNA: TGTGCCTGGAGGCCGACTAGCGTAGCGACCCAGTACTTC; CDR3 protein: CAWRPTSVATQYF
clone size: NA; D gene: NA; J gene: TRBJ2-1; V gene: TRBV7-3; CDR3 DNA: TGTGCCAGCAGCGTATTTAGTCACAATGAGCAGTTCTTC; CDR3 protein: CASSVFSHNEQFF
clone size: NA; D gene: NA; J gene: TRBJ1-2; V gene: TRBV7-9; CDR3 DNA: TGTGCCAGCAGTTCTACTCAGGGAAACTATGGCTACACCTTC; CDR3 protein: CASSSTQGNYGYTF
clone size: NA; D gene: NA; J gene: TRBJ1-5; V gene: TRBV18; CDR3 DNA: TGTGCCAGCTCACCCCGGACAGATCAGCCCCAGCATTTT; CDR3 protein: CASSPRTDQPQHF
clone size: NA; D gene: NA; J gene: TRBJ2-2; V gene: TRBV28; CDR3 DNA: TGTGCCAGCAGTTTGGGGGCCATGGGGGCCGGGGAGCTGTTTTTT; CDR3 protein: CASSLGAMGAGELFF
clone size: NA; D gene: NA; J gene: TRBJ2-7; V gene: TRBV4-3; CDR3 DNA: TGCGCCAGCAGCCAAATCCGGGACTGGAGGCCAGACTTC; CDR3 protein: CASSQIRDWRPDF
clone size: NA; D gene: TRBD1; J gene: TRBJ2-7; V gene: TRBV19; CDR3 DNA: TGTGCCAGTAGCCCGGACGGGACAGGGGAATCCTACGAGCAGTACTTC; CDR3 protein: CASSPDGTGESYEQYF
clone size: NA; D gene: NA; J gene: TRBJ2-7; V gene: TRBV29-1; CDR3 DNA: TGCAGCGTTGAGGGACTCCCTCGCGAGCAGTACTTC; CDR3 protein: CSVEGLPREQYF
clone size: NA; D gene: NA; J gene: TRBJ2-7; V gene: TRBV4-2; CDR3 DNA: TGTGCCAGCAGCCAAGATAAGGGGGGGTACGAGCAGTACTTC; CDR3 protein: CASSQDKGGYEQYF
clone size: NA; D gene: NA; J gene: TRBJ2-1; V gene: TRBV5-8; CDR3 DNA: TGTGCCAGCAGCCTCGACAGGAACAATGAGCAGTTCTTC; CDR3 protein: CASSLDRNNEQFF
clone size: NA; D gene: NA; J gene: TRBJ1-3; V gene: TRBV18; CDR3 DNA: TGTGCCAGCTCCCCACCGGACATCTCTGGAAACACCATATATTTT; CDR3 protein: CASSPPDISGNTIYF
clone size: NA; D gene: NA; J gene: TRBJ1-2; V gene: TRBV27; CDR3 DNA: TGTGCCAGCAGTTATAGGGGGAATTACTATGGCTACACCTTC; CDR3 protein: CASSYRGNYYGYTF
clone size: NA; D gene: TRBD1; J gene: TRBJ1-3; V gene: TRBV11-3; CDR3 DNA: TGTGCCAGCAGCTCCACCGGGGGACAGCCTGGAAACACCATATATTTT; CDR3 protein: CASSSTGGQPGNTIYF
clone size: NA; D gene: TRBD1; J gene: TRBJ1-1; V gene: TRBV18; CDR3 DNA: TGTGCCAGCTCACGGGACAGGGGAGTGAACACTGAAGCTTTCTTT; CDR3 protein: CASSRDRGVNTEAFF
clone size: NA; D gene: NA; J gene: TRBJ1-1; V gene: TRBV5-1; CDR3 DNA: TGCGCCAGCAGCTTCGGGGGGGCCCAGAACACTGAAGCTTTCTTT; CDR3 protein: CASSFGGAQNTEAFF
clone size: NA; D gene: TRBD2; J gene: TRBJ2-1; V gene: TRBV15; CDR3 DNA: TGTGCCACCAGCAGAGATTCCGTGACTAGCGGTCCCTACAATGAGCAGTTCTTC; CDR3 protein: CATSRDSVTSGPYNEQFF
clone size: NA; D gene: NA; J gene: TRBJ1-1; V gene: TRBV5-5; CDR3 DNA: TGTGCCAGCACCTCGACATTGAACACTGAAGCTTTCTTT; CDR3 protein: CASTSTLNTEAFF
clone size: NA; D gene: TRBD1; J gene: TRBJ2-3; V gene: TRBV5-1; CDR3 DNA: TGCGCCAGCAGCTCCGGGACAGCGACCACAGATACGCAGTATTTT; CDR3 protein: CASSSGTATTDTQYF
clone size: NA; D gene: TRBD2; J gene: TRBJ2-1; V gene: TRBV7-8; CDR3 DNA: TGTGCCAGCAGCCGAACGGGACTAGTCCTCAACAATGAGCAGTTCTTC; CDR3 protein: CASSRTGLVLNNEQFF
clone size: NA; D gene: TRBD2; J gene: TRBJ2-5; V gene: TRBV7-6; CDR3 DNA: TGTGCCAGCAGCATCTTCACTAGCGGGAGTGAGACCCAGTACTTC; CDR3 protein: CASSIFTSGSETQYF
clone size: once; D gene: NA; J gene: TRBJ2-4; V gene: TRBV4-2; CDR3 DNA: TGTGCCAGCAGCCAAGAGCGGGACCCAAACAAAAACATTCAGTACTTC; CDR3 protein: CASSQERDPNKNIQYF
clone size: few; D gene: NA; J gene: TRBJ2-7; V gene: TRBV5-1; CDR3 DNA: TGCGCCAGCAGCTTCGGAGGACTTCAATACGAGCAGTACTTC; CDR3 protein: CASSFGGLQYEQYF
clone size: NA; D gene: NA; J gene: TRBJ1-3; V gene: TRBV15; CDR3 DNA: TGTGCCACCAGCAGATCGGGACTCTCGAACACCATATATTTT; CDR3 protein: CATSRSGLSNTIYF
clone size: NA; D gene: TRBD2; J gene: TRBJ2-3; V gene: TRBV5-6; CDR3 DNA: TGTGCCAGCAGCTTGTTACTAGCGGGAAACACAGATACGCAGTATTTT; CDR3 protein: CASSLLLAGNTDTQYF